This T cell receptor beta chain came from a study of T cells in Graves' hyperthyroidism and ophthalmopathy. Turning to the study itself: Peripheral blood was collected at initial diagnosis, before any treatment.

This clonotype has just a few counts. TCR beta CDR3 regions were amplified from RNA. First-round RT-PCR of the TCR CDR3 relied on the HTBI primer set. TCRdb used MiXCR to reprocess the multiplex PCR reads, holding one entry per CDR3 protein. The data show under 650,000 distinct CDR3 sequences, 15% to 20% seen once. Trimming pared 4 bases from V and 8 bases from J, leaving 14 bases between. CDR3 length: 12 residues. Germline CDR1 is DFQATT and CDR2 is SNEGSKA (reference sequence). The hyperthyroidism patients had all been newly diagnosed, and their disease duration was under 2 months. Their ages ranged from 18 to 65 years.

The chain employs TRBV20-1 and TRBJ1-2, with D possibly matching TRBD1 (5 bases). The source is a woman in her twenties or thirties with Graves' hyperthyroidism. Sequenced: blood. Here the CDR3 DNA reads TGCAGTGCTAAGGAGGGACCGAGGGGCTACACCTTC. It specifies CSAKEGPRGYTF.